This TCR beta chain was sequenced during a study of T cell responses to AZD1222 COVID-19 vaccine. Broader study findings: Spike-wide vaccine-associated CD4 TCRs dominated at 160-218 and 743-854.

About this clone: The antigen is not known. The junction does not match germline at one end; this may be a read error.

Sequenced by immunoSEQ multiplex PCR; TCRdb stores in-frame clones only, minus some. Among some 140,000 clones listed, roughly 93% were seen once. This TCR was recovered from an adult who received the AZD1222 COVID-19 vaccine. Sequences were derived from peripheral blood, sampled 28 days after the second AZD1222 dose.

The CDR3 sequence is CASSPVGVLDF. CDR3 in DNA: TGTGCCAGCAGTCCCGTGGGGGTATTAGACTTC. The chain employs TRBV12-3 or TRBV12-4 and TRBJ1-2, with a weak D call TRBD1 (5 bases). The CDR3 has 11 amino acids.